The 8 T cell receptor beta chains given below trace back to one sample, sequenced in a study of OX40 agonist ivuxolimab in advanced cancers. Only in-frame clones appear in the TCRdb table, and some are missing; sequencing was by immunoSEQ multiplex PCR. The data contain 65,000 to 70,000 clones, about four fifths of them singletons. The specimen was CD4+ or CD8+ T cells sorted from blood, collected in a trial of the OX40 agonist ivuxolimab. Receptors were obtained from an adult with an advanced solid tumor such as melanoma, head and neck, liver or kidney cancer.

The genes are TRBV5-4 and TRBJ1-4; 7 positions agree with TRBD1. The CDR3 is made up of 14 amino acids. Germline CDR1 and CDR2: SGHNT and YYREEE (reference sequence). The V segment lost 4 bases and the J segment 4 bases; nucleotides outside the gene matches: 4. As DNA, the CDR3 is TGTGCCAGCAGCACGGGACAGAATAATGAAAAACTGTTTTTT. Translated, it gives CASSTGQNNEKLFF.

This clone came up a few times. The CDR3 here is CASSPGTVNSPLHF. The CDR3 region has the DNA TGTGCCAGCTCACCGGGGACAGTCAATTCACCCCTCCACTTT. The chain is built from TRBV18 and TRBJ1-6, with TRBD1 identical over 7 bases. The germline V gene has CDR1 KGHSH and CDR2 LQKENI. Trimming cost V 3 bases and J 7 bases; bases outside gene matches: 3. The CDR3 has 14 amino acids.

This clone was detected once. The rearrangement uses TRBV19 and TRBJ2-7; no clear D. Germline V lookup: CDR1 LNHDA, CDR2 SQIVND (reference sequence). The CDR3 extends over 16 amino acids. Trimming took 5 bases from V and 2 from J, leaving 19 bases between them. The CDR3 reads CASSPKKHDLPYEQYF. The CDR3 nucleotides are TGTGCCAGTAGTCCCAAAAAACACGATTTGCCCTACGAGCAGTACTTC.

The rearrangement joins TRBV5-1 to TRBJ2-1; D unresolved. The CDR3 sequence is 14 residues long. Germline CDR1 and CDR2: SGHRS and YFSETQ. The V end was cut by 1 base, the J end by 5 bases, with 10 bases between. CDR3 DNA: TGCGCCAGCAGCTTGAGAGCTACTAACAATGAGCAGTTCTTC. Its protein product is CASSLRATNNEQFF. The full variable domain, its missing parts supplied by reference TRBV5-1 and TRBJ2-1, is KAGVTQTPRYLIKTRGQQVTLSCSPISGHRSVSWYQQTPGQGLQFLFEYFSETQRNKGNFPGRFSGRQFSNSRSEMNVSTLELGDSALYLCASSLRATNNEQFFGPGTRLTVL.

The gene calls are TRBV28 and TRBJ1-2, with D uncertain. Germline V lookup: CDR1 MDHEN, CDR2 SYDVKM. V was pared by 3 bases and J by 3 bases, with 11 bases between. The CDR3 runs to 14 residues. CDR3 DNA sequence: TGTGCCAGCAGTTTGGGTGGGCACCACTATGGCTACACCTTC. Residues: CASSLGGHHYGYTF.

V gene TRBV7-2 combines with J gene TRBJ2-5; TRBD2 matches at 8 bases. The germline V gene has CDR1 SGHTA and CDR2 FQGNSA. Trimming cost V 5 bases and J 3 bases; bases outside gene matches: 5. The CDR3 spans 14 residues. CDR3 sequence: CASSPSGGKETQYF. The CDR3 nucleotides read TGTGCCAGCAGCCCTTCGGGGGGGAAAGAGACCCAGTACTTC.

This clone was recorded a few times. This chain connects TRBV27 to TRBJ2-7; 8 nucleotides agree with TRBD1. The CDR3 totals 15 residues. From germline, CDR1 is MNHEY and CDR2 SMNVEV (reference sequence). Trimming cost V 2 bases and J 3 bases; bases outside gene matches: 6. The CDR3 coding sequence is TGTGCCAGCAGTTTAAGGCAGGGGGCCGGCTACGAGCAGTACTTC. It translates to CASSLRQGAGYEQYF.

This chain joins TRBV5-5 and TRBJ2-3; D possibly corresponds to TRBD2 (6 bases). Germline CDR1 SGHKS, CDR2 YYEKEE (reference sequence). CDR3 length: 14 amino acids. The V end was cut by 6 bases, the J end by 2 bases, with 13 bases between. CDR3 in amino acids: CASILGGATDTQYF. For the CDR3, the DNA is TGTGCCAGCATCCTTGGCGGGGCCACAGATACGCAGTATTTT. The whole variable domain, remainder taken from reference TRBV5-5 and TRBJ2-3, is DAGVTQSPTHLIKTRGQQVTLRCSPISGHKSVSWYQQVLGQGPQFIFQYYEKEERGRGNFPDRFSARQFPNYSSELNVNALLLGDSALYLCASILGGATDTQYFGPGTRLTVL.